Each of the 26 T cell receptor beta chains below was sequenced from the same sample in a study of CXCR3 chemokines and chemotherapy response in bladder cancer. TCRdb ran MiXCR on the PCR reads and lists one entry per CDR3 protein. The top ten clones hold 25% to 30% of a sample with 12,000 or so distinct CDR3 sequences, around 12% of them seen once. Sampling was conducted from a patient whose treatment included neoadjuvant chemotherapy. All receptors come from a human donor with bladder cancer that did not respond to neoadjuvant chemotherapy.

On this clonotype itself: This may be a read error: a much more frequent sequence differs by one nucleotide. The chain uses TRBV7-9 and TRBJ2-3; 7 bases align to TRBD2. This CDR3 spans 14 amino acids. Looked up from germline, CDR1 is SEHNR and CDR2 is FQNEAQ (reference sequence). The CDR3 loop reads CASSLGGSTHTQYF. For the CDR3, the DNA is TGTGCCAGCAGCTTGGGGGGGAGCACACATACGCAGTATTTT.

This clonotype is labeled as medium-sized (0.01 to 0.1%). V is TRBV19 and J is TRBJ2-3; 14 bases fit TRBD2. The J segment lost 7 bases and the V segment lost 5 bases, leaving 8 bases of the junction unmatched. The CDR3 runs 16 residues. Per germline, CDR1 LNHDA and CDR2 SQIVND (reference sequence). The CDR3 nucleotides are TGTGCCAGTAGTCCGATGACTAGCGGGAGGGGATATACGCAGTATTTT. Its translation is CASSPMTSGRGYTQYF.

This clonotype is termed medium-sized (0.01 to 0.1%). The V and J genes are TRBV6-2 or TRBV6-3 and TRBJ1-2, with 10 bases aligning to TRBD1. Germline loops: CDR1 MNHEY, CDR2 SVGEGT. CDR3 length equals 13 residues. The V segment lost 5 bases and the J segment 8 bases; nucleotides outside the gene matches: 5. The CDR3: CASSQTGGKGYTF. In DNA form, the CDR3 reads TGTGCCAGCAGTCAGACAGGGGGCAAAGGCTACACCTTC.

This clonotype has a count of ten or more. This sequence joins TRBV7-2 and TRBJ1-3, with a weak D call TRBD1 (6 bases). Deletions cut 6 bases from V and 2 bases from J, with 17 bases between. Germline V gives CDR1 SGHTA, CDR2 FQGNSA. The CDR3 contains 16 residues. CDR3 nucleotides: TGTGCCAGCAGTGGGGGGGGCGGCGGGGCTGGAAACACCATATATTTT. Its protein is CASSGGGGGAGNTIYF.

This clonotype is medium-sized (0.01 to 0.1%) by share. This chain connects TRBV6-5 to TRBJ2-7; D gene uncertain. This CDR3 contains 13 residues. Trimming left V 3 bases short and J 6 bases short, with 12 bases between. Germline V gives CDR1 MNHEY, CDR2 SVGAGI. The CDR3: CASSYYGSSEQYF. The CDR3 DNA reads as TGTGCCAGCAGTTATTATGGTAGCTCCGAGCAGTACTTC.

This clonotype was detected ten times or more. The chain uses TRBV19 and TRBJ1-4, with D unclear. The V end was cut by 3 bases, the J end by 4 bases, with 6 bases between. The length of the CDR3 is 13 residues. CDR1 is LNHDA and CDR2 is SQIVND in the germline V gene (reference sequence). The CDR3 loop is CASSMRVNEKLFF. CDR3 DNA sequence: TGTGCCAGTAGTATGAGAGTTAATGAAAAACTGTTTTTT.

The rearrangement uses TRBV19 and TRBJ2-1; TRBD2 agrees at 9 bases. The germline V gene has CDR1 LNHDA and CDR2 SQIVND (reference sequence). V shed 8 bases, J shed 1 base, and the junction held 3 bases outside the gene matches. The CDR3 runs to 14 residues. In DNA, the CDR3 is TGTGCCAGTTCTACTAGCGGGTCCTACAATGAGCAGTTCTTC. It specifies CASSTSGSYNEQFF.

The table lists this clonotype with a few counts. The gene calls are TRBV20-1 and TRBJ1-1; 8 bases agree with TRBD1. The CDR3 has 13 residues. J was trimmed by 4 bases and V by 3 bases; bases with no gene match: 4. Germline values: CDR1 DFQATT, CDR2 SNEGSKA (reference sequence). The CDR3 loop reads CSASGQGGTEAFF. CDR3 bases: TGCAGTGCTAGCGGACAGGGAGGCACTGAAGCTTTCTTT.

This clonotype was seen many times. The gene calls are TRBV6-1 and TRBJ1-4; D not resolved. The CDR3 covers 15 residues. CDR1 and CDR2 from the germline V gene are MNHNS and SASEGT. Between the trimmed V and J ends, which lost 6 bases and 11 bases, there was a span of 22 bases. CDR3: CASRTAAAGKPKLFF. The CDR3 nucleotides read TGTGCCAGCAGGACCGCCGCGGCGGGAAAGCCGAAACTGTTTTTT.

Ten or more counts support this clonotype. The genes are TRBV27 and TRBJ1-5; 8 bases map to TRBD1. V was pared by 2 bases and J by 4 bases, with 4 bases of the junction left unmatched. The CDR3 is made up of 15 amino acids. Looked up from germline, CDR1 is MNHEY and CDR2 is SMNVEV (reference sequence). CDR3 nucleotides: TGTGCCAGCAGTTTACGGACAGGGACGAATCAGCCCCAGCATTTT. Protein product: CASSLRTGTNQPQHF.

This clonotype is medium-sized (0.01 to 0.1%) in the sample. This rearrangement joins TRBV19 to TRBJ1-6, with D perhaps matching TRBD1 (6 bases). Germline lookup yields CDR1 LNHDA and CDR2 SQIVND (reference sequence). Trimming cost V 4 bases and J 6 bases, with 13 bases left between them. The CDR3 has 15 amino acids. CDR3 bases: TGTGCCAGTAGTAGGGGACATGCTACTAATTCACCCCTCCACTTT. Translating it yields CASSRGHATNSPLHF.

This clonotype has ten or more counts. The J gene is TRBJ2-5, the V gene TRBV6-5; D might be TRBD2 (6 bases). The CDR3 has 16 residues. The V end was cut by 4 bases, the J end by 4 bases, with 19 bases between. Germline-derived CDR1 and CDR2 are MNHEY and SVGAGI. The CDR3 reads CASSFRDRLGGETQYF. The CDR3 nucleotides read TGTGCCAGCAGTTTCCGGGACCGCTTGGGGGGAGAGACCCAGTACTTC.

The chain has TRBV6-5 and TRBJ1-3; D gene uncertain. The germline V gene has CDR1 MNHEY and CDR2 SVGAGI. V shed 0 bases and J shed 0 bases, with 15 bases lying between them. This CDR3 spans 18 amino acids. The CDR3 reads CASSYSRSGVLSGNTIYF. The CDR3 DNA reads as TGTGCCAGCAGTTACTCACGGTCCGGGGTACTCTCTGGAAACACCATATATTTT.

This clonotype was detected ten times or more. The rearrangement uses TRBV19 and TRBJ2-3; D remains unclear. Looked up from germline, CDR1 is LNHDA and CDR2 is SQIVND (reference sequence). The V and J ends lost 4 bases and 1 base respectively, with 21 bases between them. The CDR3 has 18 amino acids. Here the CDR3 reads CASSTLLPGPFRTDTQYF. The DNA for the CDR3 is TGTGCCAGTAGTACCCTCTTACCGGGTCCCTTCCGCACAGATACGCAGTATTTT.

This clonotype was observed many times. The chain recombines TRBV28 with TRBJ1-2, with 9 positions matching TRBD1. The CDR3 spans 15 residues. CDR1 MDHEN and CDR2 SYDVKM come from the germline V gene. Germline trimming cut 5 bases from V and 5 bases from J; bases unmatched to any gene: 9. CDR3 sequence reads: CASSASGTGMYGYTF. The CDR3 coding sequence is TGTGCCAGCAGTGCCTCCGGGACAGGGATGTATGGCTACACCTTC.

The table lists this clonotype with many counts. CDR3 DNA sequence: TGCGCCAGCAGCCCACGAGAAGGGAGGAGCTCCTATAATTCACCCCTCCACTTT. Residues: CASSPREGRSSYNSPLHF. The genes are TRBV4-1 and TRBJ1-6, with no clear D. Germline CDR1 reads MGHRA; CDR2 reads YSYEKL. CDR3 length: 18 residues. Trimming removed 4 bases at V and 0 bases at J, with 16 bases between.

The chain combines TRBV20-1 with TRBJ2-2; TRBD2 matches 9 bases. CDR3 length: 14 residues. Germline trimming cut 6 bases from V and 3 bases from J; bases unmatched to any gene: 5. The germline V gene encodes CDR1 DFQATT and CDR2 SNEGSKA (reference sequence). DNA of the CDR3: TGCAGTGCCGAGCGGGGGGCCTACACCGGGGAGCTGTTTTTT. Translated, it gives CSAERGAYTGELFF.

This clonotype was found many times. In DNA form, the CDR3 reads TGTGCCAGCAGCTTAGATCTGGGCGGGGGGAATGAGCAGTTCTTC. Encoded protein: CASSLDLGGGNEQFF. The rearrangement links TRBV11-2 to TRBJ2-1, with 8 bases that match TRBD2. Germline trimming cut 0 bases from V and 7 bases from J; bases unmatched to any gene: 5. Germline V CDR1 and CDR2: SGHAT, FQNNGV. The CDR3 sequence is 15 residues long.

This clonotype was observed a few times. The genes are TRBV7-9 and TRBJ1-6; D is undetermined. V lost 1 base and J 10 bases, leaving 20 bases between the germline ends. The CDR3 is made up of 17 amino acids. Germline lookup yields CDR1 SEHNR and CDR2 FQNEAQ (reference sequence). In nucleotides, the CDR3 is TGTGCCAGCAGCTTAGAGGCGTCAACGAAAGGAGGGTCACCCCTCCACTTT. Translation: CASSLEASTKGGSPLHF.

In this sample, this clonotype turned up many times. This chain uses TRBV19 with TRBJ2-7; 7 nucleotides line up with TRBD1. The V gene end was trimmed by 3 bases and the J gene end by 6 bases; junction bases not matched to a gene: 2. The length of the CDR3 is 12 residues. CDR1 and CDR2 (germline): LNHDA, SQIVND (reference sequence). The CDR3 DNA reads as TGTGCCAGTAGTATGAACAGGGGCGAGCAGTACTTC. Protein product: CASSMNRGEQYF.

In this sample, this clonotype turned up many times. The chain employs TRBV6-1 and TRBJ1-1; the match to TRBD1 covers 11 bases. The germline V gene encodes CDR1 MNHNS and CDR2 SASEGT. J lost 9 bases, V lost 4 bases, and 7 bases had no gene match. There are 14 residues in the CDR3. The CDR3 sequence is CASSVGQGAGKAFF. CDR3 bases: TGTGCCAGCAGTGTAGGACAGGGGGCCGGTAAAGCTTTCTTT.

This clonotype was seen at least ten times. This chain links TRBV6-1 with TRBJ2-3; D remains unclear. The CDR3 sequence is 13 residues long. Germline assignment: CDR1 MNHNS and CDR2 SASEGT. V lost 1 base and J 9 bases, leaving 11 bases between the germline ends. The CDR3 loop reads CASSEGLVGTQYF. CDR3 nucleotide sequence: TGTGCCAGCAGTGAAGGTCTGGTCGGGACGCAGTATTTT.

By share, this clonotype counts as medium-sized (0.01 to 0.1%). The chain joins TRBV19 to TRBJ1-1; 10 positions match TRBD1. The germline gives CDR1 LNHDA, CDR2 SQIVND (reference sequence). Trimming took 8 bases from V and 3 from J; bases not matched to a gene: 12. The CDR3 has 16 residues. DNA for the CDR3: TGTGCCAGTGGGGACAGGGGAGCGAAAATGGACACTGAAGCTTTCTTT. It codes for CASGDRGAKMDTEAFF.

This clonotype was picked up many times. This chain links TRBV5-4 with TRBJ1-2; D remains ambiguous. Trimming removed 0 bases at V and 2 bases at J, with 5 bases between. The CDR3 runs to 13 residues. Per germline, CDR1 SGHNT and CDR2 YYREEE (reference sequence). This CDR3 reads CASSLGGNYGYTF. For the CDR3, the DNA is TGTGCCAGCAGCTTGGGAGGGAACTATGGCTACACCTTC.

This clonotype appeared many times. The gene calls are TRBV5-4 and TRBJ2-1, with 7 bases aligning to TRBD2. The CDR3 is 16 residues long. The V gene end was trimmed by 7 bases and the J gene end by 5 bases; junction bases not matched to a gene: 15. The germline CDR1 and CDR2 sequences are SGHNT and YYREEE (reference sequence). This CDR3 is CASAAGVTGLHNEQFF. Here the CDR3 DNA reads TGTGCCAGCGCCGCGGGGGTCACGGGTTTACACAATGAGCAGTTCTTC. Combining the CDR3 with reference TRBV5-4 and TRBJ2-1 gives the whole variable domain ETGVTQSPTHLIKTRGQQVTLRCSSQSGHNTVSWYQQALGQGPQFIFQYYREEENGRGNFPPRFSGLQFPNYSSELNVNALELDDSALYLCASAAGVTGLHNEQFFGPGTRLTVL.

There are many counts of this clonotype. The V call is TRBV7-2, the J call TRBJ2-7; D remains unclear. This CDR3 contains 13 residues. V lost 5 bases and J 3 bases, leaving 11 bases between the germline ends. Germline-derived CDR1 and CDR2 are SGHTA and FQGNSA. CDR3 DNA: TGTGCCAGCAGCCTGGAGAAGAGCTACGAGCAGTACTTC. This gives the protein CASSLEKSYEQYF.